These 26 T cell receptor beta chains were sequenced from one sample in a study of cytomegalovirus exposure and HLA in healthy donors. The study ran its PCR with 60 Vbeta and 13 Jbeta primers. Data came from immunoSEQ multiplex PCR; TCRdb stores just in-frame clones and leaves some out. Of over 200,000 clones listed, 77% are singletons. Sequencing was done on a sample of PBMCs. The receptors here all came from a woman aged 60 to 75 in good health and CMV-seropositive.

This chain uses TRBV14 with TRBJ1-2; no firm D call. From germline, CDR1 is SGHDN and CDR2 FVKESK. This CDR3 region has 14 residues. Trimming cost V 1 base and J 4 bases, with 10 bases left between them. The chain's CDR3 is CASSQAADIYGYTF. The CDR3 bases are TGTGCCAGCAGCCAAGCCGCGGATATCTATGGCTACACCTTC.

The V call is TRBV7-2, the J call TRBJ1-6; D is unresolved. The CDR3 has 14 residues. Germline V gene sequence: CDR1 SGHTA, CDR2 FQGNSA. Trimming removed 1 base at V and 5 bases at J, with 6 bases between. CDR3 nucleotide sequence: TGTGCCAGCAGCTTAGGACACCATAATTCACCCCTCCACTTT. Its protein product is CASSLGHHNSPLHF.

By share, this clone counts as medium-sized. J is TRBJ2-1 and V is TRBV5-1, with 12 bases identical to TRBD2. The CDR3 totals 16 residues. With 2 bases clipped from V and 4 bases from J, the junction kept 4 bases outside the gene matches. Germline CDR1 and CDR2: SGHRS and YFSETQ. The CDR3 coding sequence is TGCGCCAGCAGCTTAAGGACTAGCGGGGTTTACAATGAGCAGTTCTTC. This translates into CASSLRTSGVYNEQFF. The variable domain in full, completed from reference TRBV5-1 and TRBJ2-1, reads KAGVTQTPRYLIKTRGQQVTLSCSPISGHRSVSWYQQTPGQGLQFLFEYFSETQRNKGNFPGRFSGRQFSNSRSEMNVSTLELGDSALYLCASSLRTSGVYNEQFFGPGTRLTVL.

Only one count was recorded for this clone. This chain joins TRBV5-8 and TRBJ1-5, with a weak D call TRBD1 (5 bases). Germline CDR1 SGHTS, CDR2 YDEGEE. Trimming took 5 bases from V and 3 from J, leaving 15 bases between them. The CDR3 totals 15 residues. For the CDR3, the DNA is TGTGCCAGCAGGGAGGGGACCGGAATCAATCAGCCCCAGCATTTT. This encodes CASREGTGINQPQHF.

The V call is TRBV6-5, the J call TRBJ2-1, with no clear D. Trimming removed 1 base from V and 9 bases from J, with 10 bases in between. There are 13 residues in the CDR3. CDR1 and CDR2 from the germline V gene are MNHEY and SVGAGI. The CDR3 bases are TGTGCCAGCAGTTACTTATTATCGGGTGAGCAGTTCTTC. It yields the protein CASSYLLSGEQFF.

V usage is TRBV18 and J usage is TRBJ1-1; D perhaps matches TRBD1 (5 bases). Trimming took 1 base from V and 6 from J, leaving 9 bases between them. Germline V gene sequence: CDR1 KGHSH, CDR2 LQKENI. This CDR3 spans 13 amino acids. The CDR3 DNA reads as TGTGCCAGCTCACCACAGCGGGACGCTGAAGCTTTCTTT. Translated: CASSPQRDAEAFF.

This chain uses TRBV7-8 with TRBJ2-1; 8 nucleotides align to TRBD2. This CDR3 is built from 14 residues. V shed 4 bases and J 2 bases; nucleotides not matched to a gene: 1. CDR1 and CDR2 from the germline V gene are SGHVS and FQNEAQ. The chain's CDR3 is CASSSGLAYNEQFF. The DNA of the CDR3 is TGTGCCAGCAGCTCGGGACTAGCCTACAATGAGCAGTTCTTC. Based on the CDR3 plus reference TRBV7-8 and TRBJ2-1, the full variable domain is GAGVSQSPRYKVAKRGQDVALRCDPISGHVSLFWYQQALGQGPEFLTYFQNEAQLDKSGLPSDRFFAERPEGSVSTLKIQRTQQEDSAVYLCASSSGLAYNEQFFGPGTRLTVL.

The V and J genes are TRBV4-2 and TRBJ1-5; the D gene is possibly TRBD1 (6 bases). Germline-derived CDR1 and CDR2 are LGHNA and YNFKEQ. This CDR3 has 15 residues. Trimming shortened V by 4 bases and J by 0 bases, and 10 bases separated the two germline ends. The CDR3 protein is CASSPGQTSNQPQHF. The CDR3, as DNA: TGTGCCAGCAGCCCAGGACAGACTAGCAATCAGCCCCAGCATTTT.

The chain joins TRBV7-2 to TRBJ1-1, with TRBD1 matching over 7 bases. Unmatched junction bases numbered 8, after V lost 1 base and J lost 0 bases. Per germline, CDR1 SGHTA and CDR2 FQGNSA. The CDR3 is made up of 17 amino acids. The CDR3: CASSLVGPGQLNTEAFF. CDR3 bases: TGTGCCAGCAGCTTAGTGGGACCGGGACAGCTGAACACTGAAGCTTTCTTT.

This clone has just a few counts. The rearrangement uses TRBV27 and TRBJ2-1, with 11 bases fitting TRBD2. Trimming at V came to 5 bases and at J to 1 base, leaving 7 bases not matched to a gene. This CDR3 is built from 17 residues. The germline V gene has CDR1 MNHEY and CDR2 SMNVEV (reference sequence). The CDR3, as DNA: TGTGCCAGCAGTGCTTATGGACTAGCGGGTTCCTACAATGAGCAGTTCTTC. This codes for CASSAYGLAGSYNEQFF.

This chain connects TRBV28 to TRBJ1-6, with a weak D call TRBD1 (6 bases). V lost 2 bases to trimming and J lost 6 bases, with 11 bases between them. This CDR3 region has 15 residues. CDR1 MDHEN and CDR2 SYDVKM come from the germline V gene. CDR3 in DNA: TGTGCCAGCAGTTTAGAAGCAGGGGCTAATTCACCCCTCCACTTT. It codes for CASSLEAGANSPLHF. The full variable domain, its missing parts supplied by reference TRBV28 and TRBJ1-6, is DVKVTQSSRYLVKRTGEKVFLECVQDMDHENMFWYRQDPGLGLRLIYFSYDVKMKEKGDIPEGYSVSREKKERFSLILESASTNQTSMYLCASSLEAGANSPLHFGNGTRLTVT.

This sequence joins TRBV10-3 and TRBJ1-4; D uncertain. The CDR3 spans 16 residues. In germline, CDR1 is ENHRY, CDR2 SYGVKD. V lost 0 bases to trimming and J lost 0 bases, with 8 bases between them. As DNA, the CDR3 is TGTGCCATCAGTGAGTCAGAGGGTGCAACTAATGAAAAACTGTTTTTT. Its translation: CAISESEGATNEKLFF.

V is TRBV12-5 and J is TRBJ2-3; D not resolved. Trimming removed 2 bases from V and 5 bases from J, with 11 bases in between. The CDR3 loop spans 14 amino acids. CDR1 and CDR2 (germline): LGHNT, FRNRAP. The CDR3 region has the DNA TGTGCTAGTGGTTTGTCACTAATAAGAGATACGCAGTATTTT. It translates to CASGLSLIRDTQYF.

This rearrangement joins TRBV28 to TRBJ1-2; 8 bases agree with TRBD1. CDR1 and CDR2 (germline): MDHEN, SYDVKM. V was pared by 4 bases and J by 8 bases, with 9 bases of the junction left unmatched. The CDR3 consists of 14 residues. The DNA of the CDR3 is TGTGCCAGCAGTTACCAGGGGGCGCCCAACGGCTACACCTTC. It specifies CASSYQGAPNGYTF.

V is TRBV9 and J is TRBJ1-1, with 7 bases fitting TRBD1. This CDR3 spans 15 amino acids. The V gene end was trimmed by 3 bases and the J gene end by 5 bases; junction bases not matched to a gene: 10. Per the germline V gene, CDR1 is SGDLS and CDR2 is YYNGEE. The CDR3 spells CASSADRTRGTEAFF. The CDR3 coding sequence is TGTGCCAGCAGCGCCGACAGGACCAGGGGGACTGAAGCTTTCTTT.

The rearrangement joins TRBV7-2 to TRBJ2-3, with 8 bases identical to TRBD2. The CDR3 runs to 14 residues. Germline V CDR1 and CDR2: SGHTA, FQGNSA. The V and J ends lost 4 bases and 4 bases, in that order; junction bases with no gene match: 4. CDR3 sequence: CASSSGLAPDTQYF. CDR3 bases: TGTGCCAGCAGCTCCGGACTAGCCCCAGATACGCAGTATTTT.

This clone was picked up one time. The chain has TRBV6-1 and TRBJ1-3; 9 nucleotides match TRBD1. Trimming removed 10 bases from V and 4 bases from J; junction bases left unmatched: 8. This CDR3 is 14 amino acids long. The germline V gene has CDR1 MNHNS and CDR2 SASEGT. For the CDR3, the DNA is TGTGCCATCTTGGGGACAGGGAAAGGAAACACCATATATTTT. Protein: CAILGTGKGNTIYF.

The V call is TRBV4-1, the J call TRBJ1-2, with 7 nucleotides matching TRBD1. Trimming removed 4 bases from V and 0 bases from J; junction bases left unmatched: 5. CDR1 MGHRA and CDR2 YSYEKL come from the germline V gene. This CDR3 comprises 15 residues. The DNA for the CDR3 is TGCGCCAGCAGCCCCCGGACAGGAGCTAACTATGGCTACACCTTC. This codes for CASSPRTGANYGYTF.

The gene calls are TRBV19 and TRBJ1-4; 8 bases align to TRBD1. CDR3 size: 14 residues. V was clipped by 8 bases and J by 8 bases; unmatched bases: 10. Germline-derived CDR1 and CDR2 are LNHDA and SQIVND (reference sequence). CDR3 nucleotide sequence: TGTGCCAGTGGCCCCCAGGGGGCGAAAGAAAAACTGTTTTTT. This codes for CASGPQGAKEKLFF. Full variable domain (outside the CDR3, taken from reference TRBV19 and TRBJ1-4): DGGITQSPKYLFRKEGQNVTLSCEQNLNHDAMYWYRQDPGQGLRLIYYSQIVNDFQKGDIAEGYSVSREKKESFPLTVTSAQKNPTAFYLCASGPQGAKEKLFFGSGTQLSVL.

V is TRBV5-5 and J is TRBJ1-2; 7 bases map to TRBD1. Looked up from germline, CDR1 is SGHKS and CDR2 is YYEKEE (reference sequence). The CDR3 sequence is 14 residues long. Trimming cost V 4 bases and J 6 bases; bases outside gene matches: 9. CDR3 protein: CASSHEGASNGYTF. DNA of the CDR3: TGTGCCAGCAGCCACGAGGGGGCCTCTAATGGCTACACCTTC.

The table lists this clone with a count of one. The V gene is TRBV28, the J gene TRBJ2-5; 7 positions agree with TRBD1. This CDR3 is 13 amino acids long. CDR1 and CDR2 (germline): MDHEN, SYDVKM. V was clipped by 7 bases and J by 4 bases; unmatched bases: 6. The CDR3 DNA reads TGTGCCAGCACCATTAGGGGGCGAGAGACCCAGTACTTC. Translation gives CASTIRGRETQYF.

The chain has TRBV20-1 and TRBJ1-1; D is unclear. CDR3 size: 11 residues. Germline-derived CDR1 and CDR2 are DFQATT and SNEGSKA (reference sequence). Trimming removed 2 bases from V and 11 bases from J, with 12 bases in between. In nucleotides, the CDR3 is TGCAGTGCTAGATACAGTTCGTTCGCTTTCTTT. Protein product: CSARYSSFAFF.

The chain links TRBV29-1 to TRBJ1-1; D gene ambiguous. The CDR3 spans 12 residues. CDR1 SQVTM and CDR2 ANQGSEA come from the germline V gene. V was trimmed by 1 base and J by 10 bases, leaving 13 bases between them. The CDR3 region has the DNA TGCAGCGTTGAAGTCTTGCGGGAGGGAGCTTTCTTT. Its translation: CSVEVLREGAFF. The entire variable domain, with the rest obtained from reference TRBV29-1 and TRBJ1-1, is as follows: SAVISQKPSRDICQRGTSLTIQCQVDSQVTMMFWYRQQPGQSLTLIATANQGSEATYESGFVIDKFPISRPNLTFSTLTVSNMSPEDSSIYLCSVEVLREGAFFGQGTRLTVV.

This clone was found once. The genes are TRBV30 and TRBJ2-5, with TRBD2 matching over 9 bases. Per the germline V gene, CDR1 is GTSNPN and CDR2 is SVGIG (reference sequence). The length of the CDR3 is 15 residues. J lost 1 base, V lost 0 bases, and 3 bases had no gene match. The DNA of the CDR3 is TGTGCCTGGAGTGTCCGACTAGCGGCCCAAGAGACCCAGTACTTC. This encodes CAWSVRLAAQETQYF. Drawing the rest from reference TRBV30 and TRBJ2-5, the complete variable domain is SQTIHQWPATLVQPVGSPLSLECTVEGTSNPNLYWYRQAAGRGLQLLFYSVGIGQISSEVPQNLSASRPQDRQFILSSKKLLLSDSGFYLCAWSVRLAAQETQYFGPGTRLLVL.

The chain recombines TRBV28 with TRBJ1-1; D is possibly TRBD1 (6 bases). Germline CDR1 reads MDHEN; CDR2 reads SYDVKM. The CDR3 length is 14 residues. V lost 5 bases and J 0 bases, leaving 10 bases between the germline ends. CDR3 sequence (DNA): TGTGCCAGCAGTAGAGAGGGGGTGAACACTGAAGCTTTCTTT. Translation: CASSREGVNTEAFF.

The chain employs TRBV6-5 and TRBJ2-5; 10 positions agree with TRBD2. The end of the DNA fits TRBJ2-7 better, so the J call may be wrong. In germline, CDR1 is MNHEY, CDR2 SVGAGI. The CDR3 spans 14 residues. The chain's CDR3 is CASSYTSGTYEQYF. DNA for the CDR3: TGTGCCAGCAGTTACACTAGCGGGACCTACGAGCAGTACTTC.